What follows are 20 T cell receptor beta chains derived from one specimen sequenced in a study of CD8 T cells in ankylosing spondylitis. TCRdb passed the 5' RACE reads through MiXCR, listing each CDR3 protein once. The data contain around 42,000 distinct CDR3 sequences, around 2.8% of them singletons. The sequenced material came from blood, either unsorted or a sorted T cell fraction (not recorded which). These receptor sequences come from a male donor with ankylosing spondylitis or in good health (not recorded which).

Ten or more counts support this clonotype. The genes are TRBV9 and TRBJ2-1, with 11 bases lining up with TRBD1. This CDR3 contains 16 residues. CDR1 SGDLS and CDR2 YYNGEE come from the germline V gene. Trimming took 0 bases from V and 3 from J; bases not matched to a gene: 2. The CDR3 loop is CASSVDGTGGYNEQFF. In DNA, the CDR3 is TGTGCCAGCAGCGTAGATGGGACAGGGGGCTACAATGAGCAGTTCTTC.

This clonotype was seen ten or more times. The rearrangement uses TRBV9 and TRBJ2-3; 8 positions agree with TRBD2. The CDR3 consists of 16 residues. Germline V gene sequence: CDR1 SGDLS, CDR2 YYNGEE. V lost 4 bases, J lost 3 bases, and 10 bases stayed unmatched. The CDR3 protein is CASSFMPVAGTDTQYF. As DNA, the CDR3 is TGTGCCAGCAGCTTCATGCCGGTAGCGGGAACAGATACGCAGTATTTT.

This clonotype is medium-sized. The chain combines TRBV9 with TRBJ2-6, with 7 bases matching TRBD1. Germline V CDR1 and CDR2: SGDLS, YYNGEE. The CDR3 is 17 residues long. With V trimmed by 1 base and J by 3 bases, 7 bases remained unmatched. CDR3 nucleotide sequence: TGTGCCAGCAGCGTATCCCCAGACAGGGTTGGGGCCAACGTCCTGACTTTC. Residues: CASSVSPDRVGANVLTF.

Ten or more counts support this clonotype. This rearrangement joins TRBV9 to TRBJ1-2; D possibly corresponds to TRBD1 (6 bases). The CDR3 has 13 residues. Germline assignment: CDR1 SGDLS and CDR2 YYNGEE. Trimming stripped 4 bases from V and 3 bases from J, with 10 bases between. The CDR3 sequence is CASSNRQDYGYTF. CDR3 coding DNA: TGTGCCAGCAGCAACCGACAGGACTATGGCTACACCTTC. Full variable domain (outside the CDR3, taken from reference TRBV9 and TRBJ1-2): DSGVTQTPKHLITATGQRVTLRCSPRSGDLSVYWYQQSLDQGLQFLIQYYNGEERAKGNILERFSAQQFPDLHSELNLSSLELGDSALYFCASSNRQDYGYTFGSGTRLTVV.

In its sample, this clonotype was seen many times. V usage is TRBV9 and J usage is TRBJ2-1; D is ambiguous. V was pared by 0 bases and J by 0 bases, with 10 bases between. The V gene's germline CDR1 is SGDLS and CDR2 YYNGEE. CDR3 length: 16 residues. CDR3 loop: CASSVATLSSYNEQFF. The DNA for the CDR3 is TGTGCCAGCAGCGTAGCGACACTTAGCTCCTACAATGAGCAGTTCTTC. Variable domain in full (rest from reference TRBV9 and TRBJ2-1): DSGVTQTPKHLITATGQRVTLRCSPRSGDLSVYWYQQSLDQGLQFLIQYYNGEERAKGNILERFSAQQFPDLHSELNLSSLELGDSALYFCASSVATLSSYNEQFFGPGTRLTVL.

This clonotype was seen at least ten times. V usage is TRBV9 and J usage is TRBJ2-7; 7 nucleotides match TRBD1. This CDR3 has 15 amino acids. In germline, CDR1 is SGDLS, CDR2 YYNGEE. V lost 0 bases, J lost 5 bases, and 8 bases stayed unmatched. CDR3 bases: TGTGCCAGCAGCGTAGGGGGGACAGCCGGTCACGAGCAGTACTTC. This translates into CASSVGGTAGHEQYF.

This clonotype was seen repeatedly, ten times or more. This chain connects TRBV9 to TRBJ2-3; 9 nucleotides agree with TRBD2. The CDR3 loop spans 18 amino acids. V was clipped by 3 bases and J by 2 bases; unmatched bases: 13. Germline CDR1 SGDLS, CDR2 YYNGEE. CDR3 amino acids: CASSALTGTSRYTDTQYF. Written as DNA, the CDR3 is TGTGCCAGCAGCGCCCTGACCGGGACTAGCAGATACACAGATACGCAGTATTTT. Variable domain in full (rest from reference TRBV9 and TRBJ2-3): DSGVTQTPKHLITATGQRVTLRCSPRSGDLSVYWYQQSLDQGLQFLIQYYNGEERAKGNILERFSAQQFPDLHSELNLSSLELGDSALYFCASSALTGTSRYTDTQYFGPGTRLTVL.

This clonotype appeared many times. The chain recombines TRBV9 with TRBJ2-7; 9 nucleotides line up with TRBD1. V lost 0 bases, J lost 6 bases, and 4 bases stayed unmatched. The CDR3 runs to 14 residues. In germline, CDR1 is SGDLS, CDR2 YYNGEE. The CDR3, as DNA: TGTGCCAGCAGCGTAGGGCGGGACAGGGCCGAGCAGTACTTC. Translated, it gives CASSVGRDRAEQYF.

This clonotype was counted many times. The CDR3 loop is CASSDLRGTSYNEQFF. In DNA form, the CDR3 reads TGTGCCAGCAGCGACCTGCGGGGGACCTCCTACAATGAGCAGTTCTTC. The chain joins TRBV9 to TRBJ2-1; TRBD2 matches 7 bases. This CDR3 comprises 16 residues. From germline, CDR1 is SGDLS and CDR2 YYNGEE. With 3 bases clipped from V and 0 bases from J, the junction kept 6 bases outside the gene matches.

This clonotype was detected many times. V gene TRBV9 combines with J gene TRBJ1-2; D call uncertain. The CDR3 has 18 amino acids. Germline values: CDR1 SGDLS, CDR2 YYNGEE. Deletions cut 0 bases from V and 5 bases from J, with 23 bases between. The CDR3 is CASSVGGLRSPGAYGYTF. CDR3 nucleotide sequence: TGTGCCAGCAGCGTAGGAGGGTTGCGGAGCCCCGGAGCATATGGCTACACCTTC.

This clonotype was counted ten times or more. J is TRBJ1-1 and V is TRBV9, with a weak D call TRBD1 (5 bases). The CDR3 is 14 residues long. The V and J ends lost 1 base and 5 bases respectively, with 12 bases between them. Germline values: CDR1 SGDLS, CDR2 YYNGEE. CDR3 sequence (DNA): TGTGCCAGCAGCGTAAGGTACGGGGGGACTGAAGCTTTCTTT. It specifies CASSVRYGGTEAFF. Drawing the rest from reference TRBV9 and TRBJ1-1, the complete variable domain is DSGVTQTPKHLITATGQRVTLRCSPRSGDLSVYWYQQSLDQGLQFLIQYYNGEERAKGNILERFSAQQFPDLHSELNLSSLELGDSALYFCASSVRYGGTEAFFGQGTRLTVV.

This clonotype was seen repeatedly, ten times or more. The chain joins TRBV9 to TRBJ1-6; D not resolved. The germline V and J ends were trimmed by 0 bases and 8 bases, with 9 bases remaining between them. The CDR3 contains 14 residues. Germline CDR1 is SGDLS and CDR2 is YYNGEE. CDR3 coding DNA: TGTGCCAGCAGCGTAGAGGTTTCGGATTCACCCCTCCACTTT. Amino acids: CASSVEVSDSPLHF.

This clonotype was seen ten or more times. V gene TRBV9 combines with J gene TRBJ1-1; 11 bases fit TRBD1. Trimming removed 4 bases from V and 3 bases from J; junction bases left unmatched: 11. This CDR3 contains 17 residues. The V gene's germline CDR1 is SGDLS and CDR2 YYNGEE. The CDR3 protein is CASSPRGQGATYTEAFF. The DNA for the CDR3 is TGTGCCAGCAGCCCCCGTGGACAGGGGGCGACGTACACTGAAGCTTTCTTT.

This clonotype has just a few counts. Since a much larger clone is just one base distant, this may be a read error. This chain uses TRBV10-3 with TRBJ2-5; D unresolved. The length of the CDR3 is 19 residues. Trimming shortened V by 5 bases and J by 3 bases, and 28 bases separated the two germline ends. Germline CDR1 reads ENHRY; CDR2 reads SYGVKD. CDR3 DNA sequence: TGTGCCATCAGTCTTCCCCGCGCCGTGGCTTGGGGAAGGAAAGAGACCCAGTACTTC. Protein: CAISLPRAVAWGRKETQYF.

This clonotype appeared many times. The rearrangement links TRBV9 to TRBJ2-7; D unresolved. Germline loops: CDR1 SGDLS, CDR2 YYNGEE. The V end was cut by 0 bases, the J end by 0 bases, with 7 bases between. The CDR3 extends over 14 amino acids. The CDR3 spells CASSVGLASYEQYF. The CDR3 nucleotides are TGTGCCAGCAGCGTAGGACTGGCCTCCTACGAGCAGTACTTC.

This clonotype appeared many times. J is TRBJ2-3 and V is TRBV9; 7 bases are a match to TRBD2. This CDR3 comprises 15 residues. Germline V gene lookup returns CDR1 SGDLS and CDR2 YYNGEE. Trimming removed 2 bases from V and 1 base from J; junction bases left unmatched: 4. The DNA for the CDR3 is TGTGCCAGCAGCGTCATGGGGAGGGGCACAGATACGCAGTATTTT. It codes for CASSVMGRGTDTQYF. Combining the CDR3 with reference TRBV9 and TRBJ2-3 gives the whole variable domain DSGVTQTPKHLITATGQRVTLRCSPRSGDLSVYWYQQSLDQGLQFLIQYYNGEERAKGNILERFSAQQFPDLHSELNLSSLELGDSALYFCASSVMGRGTDTQYFGPGTRLTVL.

This clonotype was counted many times. The chain recombines TRBV9 with TRBJ2-1; 9 bases agree with TRBD2. Germline lookup yields CDR1 SGDLS and CDR2 YYNGEE. CDR3 length equals 19 residues. V lost 0 bases and J lost 7; bases outside the gene matches: 17. The CDR3 bases are TGTGCCAGCAGCGTAGCCCCCCTCGCGGCGGGAGGGCCGGGGAATGAGCAGTTCTTC. Its protein product is CASSVAPLAAGGPGNEQFF.

In this sample, this clonotype turned up many times. This chain links TRBV9 with TRBJ2-2, with D unresolved. Trimming pared 0 bases from V and 4 bases from J, leaving 13 bases between. Germline CDR1 SGDLS, CDR2 YYNGEE. CDR3 length: 16 amino acids. The CDR3 DNA is TGTGCCAGCAGCGTAGACCCTGGGCGGTCCACCGGGGAGCTGTTTTTT. Protein product: CASSVDPGRSTGELFF. Full variable domain (outside the CDR3, taken from reference TRBV9 and TRBJ2-2): DSGVTQTPKHLITATGQRVTLRCSPRSGDLSVYWYQQSLDQGLQFLIQYYNGEERAKGNILERFSAQQFPDLHSELNLSSLELGDSALYFCASSVDPGRSTGELFFGEGSRLTVL.

This clonotype has a handful of counts. A much larger clone differs by one base, so this may be a read error. V is TRBV9 and J is TRBJ2-3; 10 bases agree with TRBD2. The CDR3 runs 15 residues. Germline V lookup: CDR1 SGDLS, CDR2 YYNGEE. Unmatched junction bases numbered 5, after V lost 3 bases and J lost 4 bases. The CDR3 is CASSDSSGSSDTQYF. DNA for the CDR3: TGTGCCAGCAGCGACTCTAGCGGGAGTTCAGATACGCAGTATTTT.

This clonotype came up many times. This chain uses TRBV9 with TRBJ2-2; D is unresolved. V lost 4 bases, J lost 1 base, and 8 bases lay in between. The CDR3 runs 14 residues. Germline loops: CDR1 SGDLS, CDR2 YYNGEE. CDR3 protein: CASSRSLNTGELFF. In nucleotides, the CDR3 is TGTGCCAGCAGCCGATCCTTGAACACCGGGGAGCTGTTTTTT.